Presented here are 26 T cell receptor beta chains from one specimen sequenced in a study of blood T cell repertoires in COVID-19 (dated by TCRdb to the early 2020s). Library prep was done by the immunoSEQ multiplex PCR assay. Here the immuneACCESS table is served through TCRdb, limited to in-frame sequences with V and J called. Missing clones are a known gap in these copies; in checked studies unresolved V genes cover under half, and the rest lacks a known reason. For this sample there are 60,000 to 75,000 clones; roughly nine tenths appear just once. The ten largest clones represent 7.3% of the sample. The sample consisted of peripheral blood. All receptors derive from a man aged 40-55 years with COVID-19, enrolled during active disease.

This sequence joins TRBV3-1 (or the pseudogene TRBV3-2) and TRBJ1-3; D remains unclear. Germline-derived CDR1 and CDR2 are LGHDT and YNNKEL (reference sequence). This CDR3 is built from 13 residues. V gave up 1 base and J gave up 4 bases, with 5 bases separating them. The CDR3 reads CASSQVGGNTIYF. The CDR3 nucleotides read TGTGCCAGCAGCCAAGTGGGCGGAAACACCATATATTTT.

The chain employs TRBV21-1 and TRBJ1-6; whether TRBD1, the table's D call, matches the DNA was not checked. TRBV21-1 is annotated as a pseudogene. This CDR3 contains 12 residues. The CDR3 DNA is TGTGCCAGCAGCACCCAAAATTCACCCCTCCACTTT. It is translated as CASSTQNSPLHF.

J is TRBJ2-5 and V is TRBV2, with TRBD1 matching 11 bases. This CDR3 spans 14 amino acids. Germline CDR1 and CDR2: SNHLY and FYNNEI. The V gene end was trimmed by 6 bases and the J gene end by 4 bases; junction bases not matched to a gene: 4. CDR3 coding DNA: TGTGCCAGCAGCTACGGGACAGGGGGAGAGACCCAGTACTTC. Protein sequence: CASSYGTGGETQYF.

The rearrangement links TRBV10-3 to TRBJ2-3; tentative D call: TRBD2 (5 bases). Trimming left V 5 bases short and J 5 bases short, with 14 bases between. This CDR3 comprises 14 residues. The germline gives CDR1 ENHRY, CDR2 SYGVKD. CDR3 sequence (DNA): TGTGCCATCAGTTCGGGGAGAGTCGGAGATACGCAGTATTTT. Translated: CAISSGRVGDTQYF.

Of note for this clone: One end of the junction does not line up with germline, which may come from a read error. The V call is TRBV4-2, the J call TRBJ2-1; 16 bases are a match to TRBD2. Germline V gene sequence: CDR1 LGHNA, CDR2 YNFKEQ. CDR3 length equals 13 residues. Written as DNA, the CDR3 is TGTGCCAGCAGCCAGAGGGGACTAGCGGGGGGGCTCTTC. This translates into CASSQRGLAGGLF.

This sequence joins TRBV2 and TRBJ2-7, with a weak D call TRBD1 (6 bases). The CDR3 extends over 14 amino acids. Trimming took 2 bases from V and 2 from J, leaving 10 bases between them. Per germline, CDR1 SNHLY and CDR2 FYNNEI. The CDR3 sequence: CASSETGLTYEQYF. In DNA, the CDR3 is TGTGCCAGCAGTGAAACAGGGCTAACCTACGAGCAGTACTTC.

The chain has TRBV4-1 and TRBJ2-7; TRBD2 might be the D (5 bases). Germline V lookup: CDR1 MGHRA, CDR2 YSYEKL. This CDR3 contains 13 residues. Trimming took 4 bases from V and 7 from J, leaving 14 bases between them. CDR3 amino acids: CASSPTGREEQYF. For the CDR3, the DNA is TGCGCCAGCAGCCCCACTGGACGGGAAGAGCAGTACTTC.

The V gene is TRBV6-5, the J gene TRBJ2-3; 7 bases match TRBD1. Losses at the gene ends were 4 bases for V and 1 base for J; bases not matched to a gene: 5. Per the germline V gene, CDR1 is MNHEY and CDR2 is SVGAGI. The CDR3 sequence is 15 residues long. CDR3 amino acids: CASSLQGQGTDTQYF. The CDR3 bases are TGTGCCAGCAGTTTACAGGGGCAGGGCACAGATACGCAGTATTTT.

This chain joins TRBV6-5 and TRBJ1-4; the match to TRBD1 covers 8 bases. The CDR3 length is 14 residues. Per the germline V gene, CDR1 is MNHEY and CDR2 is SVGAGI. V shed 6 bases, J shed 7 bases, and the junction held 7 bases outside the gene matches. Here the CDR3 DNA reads TGTGCCAGCAGCTTCAGGGGGCCGGGTGAAAAACTGTTTTTT. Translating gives CASSFRGPGEKLFF.

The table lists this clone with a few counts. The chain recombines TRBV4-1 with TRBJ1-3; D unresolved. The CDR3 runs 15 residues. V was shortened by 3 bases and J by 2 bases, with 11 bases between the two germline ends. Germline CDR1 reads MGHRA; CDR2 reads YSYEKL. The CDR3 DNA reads TGCGCCAGCAGCCAGGCGGCGGGCCCTGGAAACACCATATATTTT. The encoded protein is CASSQAAGPGNTIYF.

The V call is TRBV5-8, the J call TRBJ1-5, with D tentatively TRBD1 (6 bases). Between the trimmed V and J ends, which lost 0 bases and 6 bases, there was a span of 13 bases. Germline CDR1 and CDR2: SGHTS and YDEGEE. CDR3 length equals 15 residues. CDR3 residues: CASSLGQGYGQPQHF. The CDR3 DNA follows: TGTGCCAGCAGCTTGGGGCAGGGGTATGGTCAGCCCCAGCATTTT.

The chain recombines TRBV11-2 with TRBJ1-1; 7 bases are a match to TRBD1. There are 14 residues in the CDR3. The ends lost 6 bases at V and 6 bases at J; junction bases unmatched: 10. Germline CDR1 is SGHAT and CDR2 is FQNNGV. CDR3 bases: TGTGCCAGCAGTCGAGAACAGGGGATCGCTGAAGCTTTCTTT. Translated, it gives CASSREQGIAEAFF. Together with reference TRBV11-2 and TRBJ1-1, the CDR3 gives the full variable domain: EAGVAQSPRYKIIEKRQSVAFWCNPISGHATLYWYQQILGQGPKLLIQFQNNGVVDDSQLPKDRFSAERLKGVDSTLKIQPAKLEDSAVYLCASSREQGIAEAFFGQGTRLTVV.

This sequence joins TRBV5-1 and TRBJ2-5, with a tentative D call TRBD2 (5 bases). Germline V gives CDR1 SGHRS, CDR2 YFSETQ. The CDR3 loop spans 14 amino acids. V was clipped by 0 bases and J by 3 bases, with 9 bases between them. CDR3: CASSLGAGEETQYF. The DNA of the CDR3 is TGCGCCAGCAGCTTGGGTGCCGGGGAAGAGACCCAGTACTTC.

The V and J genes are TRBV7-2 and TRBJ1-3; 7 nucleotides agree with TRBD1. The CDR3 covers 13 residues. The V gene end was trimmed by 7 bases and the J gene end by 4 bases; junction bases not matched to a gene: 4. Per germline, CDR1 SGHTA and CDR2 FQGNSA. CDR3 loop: CASKKGAGNTIYF. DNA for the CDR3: TGTGCCAGCAAAAAGGGGGCAGGAAACACCATATATTTT.

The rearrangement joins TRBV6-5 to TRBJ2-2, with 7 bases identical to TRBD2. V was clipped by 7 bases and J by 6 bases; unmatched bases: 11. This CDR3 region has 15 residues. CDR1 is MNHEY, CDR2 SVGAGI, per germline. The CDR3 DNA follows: TGTGCCAGCATCTCCAGCGGGGCCCCGCCCGGGGAGCTGTTTTTT. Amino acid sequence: CASISSGAPPGELFF.

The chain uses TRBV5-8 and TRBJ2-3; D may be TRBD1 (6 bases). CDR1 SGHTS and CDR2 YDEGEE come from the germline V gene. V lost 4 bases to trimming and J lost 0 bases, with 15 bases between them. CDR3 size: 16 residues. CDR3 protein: CASSLEGVLSTDTQYF. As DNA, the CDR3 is TGTGCCAGCAGCCTCGAGGGGGTTCTTAGCACAGATACGCAGTATTTT.

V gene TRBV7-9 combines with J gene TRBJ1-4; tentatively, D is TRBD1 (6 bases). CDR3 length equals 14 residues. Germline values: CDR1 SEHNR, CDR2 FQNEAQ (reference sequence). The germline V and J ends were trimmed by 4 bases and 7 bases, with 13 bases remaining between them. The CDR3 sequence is CASSSTGTSEKLFF. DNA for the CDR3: TGTGCCAGCAGCTCTACAGGGACGAGTGAAAAACTGTTTTTT.

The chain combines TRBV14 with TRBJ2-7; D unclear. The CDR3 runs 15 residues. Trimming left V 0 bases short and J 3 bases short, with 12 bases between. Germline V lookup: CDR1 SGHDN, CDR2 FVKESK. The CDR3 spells CASSQERGEFYEQYF. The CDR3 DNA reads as TGTGCCAGCAGCCAAGAGAGAGGAGAGTTCTACGAGCAGTACTTC.

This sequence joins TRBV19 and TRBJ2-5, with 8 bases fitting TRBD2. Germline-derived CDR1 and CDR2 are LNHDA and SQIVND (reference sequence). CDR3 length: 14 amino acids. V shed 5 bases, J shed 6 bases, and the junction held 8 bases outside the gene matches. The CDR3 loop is CASSSAGGVKTQYF. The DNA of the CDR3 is TGTGCCAGTAGTTCGGCGGGGGGTGTAAAGACCCAGTACTTC. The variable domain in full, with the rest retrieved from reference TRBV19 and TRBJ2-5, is DGGITQSPKYLFRKEGQNVTLSCEQNLNHDAMYWYRQDPGQGLRLIYYSQIVNDFQKGDIAEGYSVSREKKESFPLTVTSAQKNPTAFYLCASSSAGGVKTQYFGPGTRLLVL.

CDR3 coding DNA: TGTGCGTTAGCGGGGGGTCCCTACGAGCAGTACTTC. Translation: CALAGGPYEQYF. This chain connects TRBV30 to TRBJ2-7, with 10 bases fitting TRBD2. The CDR3 sequence is 12 residues long. CDR1 and CDR2 (germline): GTSNPN, SVGIG (reference sequence). The whole variable domain, remainder taken from reference TRBV30 and TRBJ2-7, is SQTIHQWPATLVQPVGSPLSLECTVEGTSNPNLYWYRQAAGRGLQLLFYSVGIGQISSEVPQNLSASRPQDRQFILSSKKLLLSDSGFYLCALAGGPYEQYFGPGTRLTVT.

The CDR3 DNA reads as TGCGCCAGCAGTCAGGCGGTCAGAGGCCCGGTGGACGAGCAGTACTTC. Protein product: CASSQAVRGPVDEQYF. The chain combines TRBV23-1 with TRBJ2-7; D gene ambiguous. TRBV23-1 falls under the ORF class, with uncertain function. V was shortened by 3 bases and J by 5 bases, with 20 bases between the two germline ends. CDR3 size: 16 residues.

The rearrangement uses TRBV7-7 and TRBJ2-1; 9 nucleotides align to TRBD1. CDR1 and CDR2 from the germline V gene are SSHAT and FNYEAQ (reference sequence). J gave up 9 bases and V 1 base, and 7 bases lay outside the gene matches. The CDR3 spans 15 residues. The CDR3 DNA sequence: TGTGCCAGCAGCTTAGAGGGACAGGGACAGGGTGAGCAGTTCTTC. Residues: CASSLEGQGQGEQFF.

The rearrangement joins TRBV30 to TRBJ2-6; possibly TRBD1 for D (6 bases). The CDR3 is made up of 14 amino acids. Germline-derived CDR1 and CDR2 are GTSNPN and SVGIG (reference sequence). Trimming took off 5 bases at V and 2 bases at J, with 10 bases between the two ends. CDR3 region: CAWQRTAGANVLTF. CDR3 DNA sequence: TGTGCCTGGCAAAGGACAGCTGGGGCCAACGTCCTGACTTTC. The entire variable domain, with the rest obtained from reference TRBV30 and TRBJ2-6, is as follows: SQTIHQWPATLVQPVGSPLSLECTVEGTSNPNLYWYRQAAGRGLQLLFYSVGIGQISSEVPQNLSASRPQDRQFILSSKKLLLSDSGFYLCAWQRTAGANVLTFGAGSRLTVL.

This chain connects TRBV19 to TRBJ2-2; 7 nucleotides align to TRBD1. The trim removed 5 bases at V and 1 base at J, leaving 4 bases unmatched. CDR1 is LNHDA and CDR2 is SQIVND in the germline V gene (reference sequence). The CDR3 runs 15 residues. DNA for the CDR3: TGTGCCAGTAGTGACAGGACAGGGAACACCGGGGAGCTGTTTTTT. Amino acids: CASSDRTGNTGELFF.

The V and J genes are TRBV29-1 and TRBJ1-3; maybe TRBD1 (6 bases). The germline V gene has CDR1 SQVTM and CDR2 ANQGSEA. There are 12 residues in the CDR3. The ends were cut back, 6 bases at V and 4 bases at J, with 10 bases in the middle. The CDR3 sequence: CSVIQGGNTIYF. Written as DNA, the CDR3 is TGCAGCGTCATACAGGGAGGAAACACCATATATTTT.

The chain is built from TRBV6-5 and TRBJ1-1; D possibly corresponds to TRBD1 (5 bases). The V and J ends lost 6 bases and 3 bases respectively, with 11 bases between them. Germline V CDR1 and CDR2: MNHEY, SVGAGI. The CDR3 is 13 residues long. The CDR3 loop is CASSREGYTEAFF. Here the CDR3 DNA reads TGTGCCAGCAGCAGGGAGGGATACACTGAAGCTTTCTTT.